This T cell receptor (beta chain) appears in the sequencing data of a study of control samples from healthy donors and cancer patients (dated by TCRdb to 2018 to 2020). Library preparation employed the immunoSEQ multiplex PCR assay. This is the immuneACCESS table as TCRdb keeps it, with only in-frame sequences that have V and J called. A part of the clones is gone; compared with another copy, unresolved V genes explain less than half, and the rest is unexplained. A total of 100,000 to 150,000 clones appear in this sample, roughly 87% of them only once. Around 2% of the sample is held by the ten biggest clonotypes. In regard to this clone: The clone's antigen remains unknown. No base quality information exists; no much larger clone differs at one position.

Relative to germline, V is 0 bases shorter and J is 3 bases shorter, with 9 bases between their ends. From the germline V gene, CDR1 is SGHTA and CDR2 is FQGNSA. The CDR3 measures 15 amino acids from cysteine to phenylalanine. Kept here is only the CDR3 DNA, which spans 45 bases and is read in frame from base 1. The sequence came from a man aged 18 to 30 in good health. The chain joins TRBV7-2 to TRBJ1-5; a weak D assignment points to TRBD1 (5 bases agree). The sample consisted of blood. The sequenced DNA is TGTGCCAGCAGCTTAGCGTTGGGGGACAATCAGCCCCAGCATTTT. It translates as CASSLALGDNQPQHF.